This TCR beta chain was sequenced for a study of T cell changes during pregnancy in multiple sclerosis. Generated by immunoSEQ multiplex PCR, the TCRdb table keeps only in-frame clones and is missing some. The sample consists of 26,000 or so clones, approximately 88% of them appearing once. Germline CDR1 and CDR2: LNHDA and SQIVND (reference sequence). CDR3 size: 15 residues. Trimming stripped 8 bases from V and 2 bases from J, with 16 bases between. This sample comprised CD4+ T cells from peripheral blood mononuclear cells, obtained in the first trimester of pregnancy. The chain carries TRBV19 and TRBJ2-1; possible D gene TRBD1, 7 bases. This TCR came from a female donor in good health, enrolled as a control in a pregnancy study. CDR3 nucleotide sequence: TGTGCCAGTCTAAGGAGGGACAGACCCTACAATGAGCAGTTCTTC. This sequence encodes CASLRRDRPYNEQFF.